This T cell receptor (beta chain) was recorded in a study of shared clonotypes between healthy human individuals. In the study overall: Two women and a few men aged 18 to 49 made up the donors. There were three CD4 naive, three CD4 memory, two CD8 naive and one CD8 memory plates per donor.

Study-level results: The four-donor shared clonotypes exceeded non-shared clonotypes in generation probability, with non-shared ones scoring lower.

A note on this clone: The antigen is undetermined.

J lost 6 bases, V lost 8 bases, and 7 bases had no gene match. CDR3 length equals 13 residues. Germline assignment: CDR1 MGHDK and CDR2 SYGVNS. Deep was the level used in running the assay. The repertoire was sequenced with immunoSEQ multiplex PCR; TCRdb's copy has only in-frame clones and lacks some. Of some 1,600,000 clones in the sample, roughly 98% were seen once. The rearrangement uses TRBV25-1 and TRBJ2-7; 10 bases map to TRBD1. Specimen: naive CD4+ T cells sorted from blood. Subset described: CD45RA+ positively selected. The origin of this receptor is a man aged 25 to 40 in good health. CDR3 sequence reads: CASVSTGGLEQYF. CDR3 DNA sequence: TGTGCCAGCGTCTCGACAGGGGGCCTCGAGCAGTACTTC.